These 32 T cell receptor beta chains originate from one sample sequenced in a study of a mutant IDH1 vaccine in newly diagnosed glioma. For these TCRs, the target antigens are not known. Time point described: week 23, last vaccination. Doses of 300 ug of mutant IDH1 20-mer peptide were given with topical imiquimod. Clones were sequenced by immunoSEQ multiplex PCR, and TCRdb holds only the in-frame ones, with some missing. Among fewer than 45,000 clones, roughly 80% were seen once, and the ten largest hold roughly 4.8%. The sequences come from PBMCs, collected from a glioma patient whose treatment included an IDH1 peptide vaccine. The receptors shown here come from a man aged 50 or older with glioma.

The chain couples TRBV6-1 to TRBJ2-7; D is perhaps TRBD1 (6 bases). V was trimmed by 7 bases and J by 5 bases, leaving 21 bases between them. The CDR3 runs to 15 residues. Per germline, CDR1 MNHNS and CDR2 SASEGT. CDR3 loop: CASTRDNFLGNEQYF. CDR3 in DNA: TGTGCCAGCACCCGGGACAACTTCCTCGGGAACGAGCAGTACTTC.

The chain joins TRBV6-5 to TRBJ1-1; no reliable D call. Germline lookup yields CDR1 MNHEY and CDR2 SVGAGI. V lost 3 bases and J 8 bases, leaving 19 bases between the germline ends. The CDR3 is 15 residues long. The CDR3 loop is CASSYSNSRFPEAFF. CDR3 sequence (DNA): TGTGCCAGCAGTTATAGTAACTCACGGTTCCCCGAAGCTTTCTTT.

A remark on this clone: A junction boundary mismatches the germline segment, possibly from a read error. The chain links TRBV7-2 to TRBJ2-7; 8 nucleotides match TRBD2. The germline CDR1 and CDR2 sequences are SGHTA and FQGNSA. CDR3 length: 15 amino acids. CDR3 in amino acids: CASSLAGPGSYEQYF. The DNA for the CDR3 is TGTGCCAGCAGTTTAGCGGGGCCGGGTTCTTACGAGCAGTACTTC.

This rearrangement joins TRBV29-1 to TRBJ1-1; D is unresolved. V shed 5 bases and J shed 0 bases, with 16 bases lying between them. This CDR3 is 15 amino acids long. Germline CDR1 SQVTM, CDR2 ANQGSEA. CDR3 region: CSVKTRTVMNTEAFF. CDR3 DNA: TGCAGCGTTAAGACAAGGACGGTCATGAACACTGAAGCTTTCTTT.

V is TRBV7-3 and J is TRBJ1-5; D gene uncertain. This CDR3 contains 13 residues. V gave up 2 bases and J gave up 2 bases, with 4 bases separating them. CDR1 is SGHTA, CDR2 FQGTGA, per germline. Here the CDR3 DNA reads TGTGCCAGCAGCTTAGACCGCAATCAGCCCCAGCATTTT. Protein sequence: CASSLDRNQPQHF.

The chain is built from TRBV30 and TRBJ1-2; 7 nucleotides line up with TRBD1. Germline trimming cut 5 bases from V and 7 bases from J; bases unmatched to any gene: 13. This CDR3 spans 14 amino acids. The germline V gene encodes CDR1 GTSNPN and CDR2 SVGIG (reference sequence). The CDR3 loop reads CAWETKGARGGYTF. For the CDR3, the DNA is TGTGCCTGGGAGACGAAGGGGGCGCGGGGTGGCTACACCTTC.

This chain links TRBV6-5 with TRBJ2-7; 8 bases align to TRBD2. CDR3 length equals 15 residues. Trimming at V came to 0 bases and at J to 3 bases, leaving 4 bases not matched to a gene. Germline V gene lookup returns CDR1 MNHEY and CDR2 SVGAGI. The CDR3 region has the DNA TGTGCCAGCAGTTACTCGTGGCGGGGGGTCTACGAGCAGTACTTC. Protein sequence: CASSYSWRGVYEQYF.

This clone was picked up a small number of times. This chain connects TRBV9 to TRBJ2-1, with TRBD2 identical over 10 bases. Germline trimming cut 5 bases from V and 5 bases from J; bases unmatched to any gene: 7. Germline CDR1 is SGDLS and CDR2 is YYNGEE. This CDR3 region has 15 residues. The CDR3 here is CASSPIAGGNNEQFF. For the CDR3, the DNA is TGTGCCAGCAGTCCGATAGCGGGGGGCAACAATGAGCAGTTCTTC.

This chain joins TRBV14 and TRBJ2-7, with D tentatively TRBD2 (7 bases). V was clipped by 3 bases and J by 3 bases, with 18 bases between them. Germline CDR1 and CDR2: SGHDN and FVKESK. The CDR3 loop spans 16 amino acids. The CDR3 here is CASSHPGAGAFYEQYF. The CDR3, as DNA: TGTGCCAGCAGCCACCCCGGGGCGGGGGCGTTCTACGAGCAGTACTTC. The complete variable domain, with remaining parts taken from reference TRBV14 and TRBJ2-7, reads EAGVTQFPSHSVIEKGQTVTLRCDPISGHDNLYWYRRVMGKEIKFLLHFVKESKQDESGMPNNRFLAERTGGTYSTLKVQPAELEDSGVYFCASSHPGAGAFYEQYFGPGTRLTVT.

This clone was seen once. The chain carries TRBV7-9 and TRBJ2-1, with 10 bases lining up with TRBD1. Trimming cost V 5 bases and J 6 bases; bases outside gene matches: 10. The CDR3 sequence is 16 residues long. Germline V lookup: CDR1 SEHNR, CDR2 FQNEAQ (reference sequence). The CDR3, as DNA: TGTGCCAGCAGCCCCGGGGAGGGACAGGGGCTCAATGAGCAGTTCTTC. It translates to CASSPGEGQGLNEQFF.

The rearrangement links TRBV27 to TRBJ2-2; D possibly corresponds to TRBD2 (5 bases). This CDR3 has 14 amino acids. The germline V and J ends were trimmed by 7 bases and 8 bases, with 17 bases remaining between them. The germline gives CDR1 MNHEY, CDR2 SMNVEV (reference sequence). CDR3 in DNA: TGTGCCAGCACCCGAGACCTAGCAGGTGGGGAGCTGTTTTTT. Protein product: CASTRDLAGGELFF.

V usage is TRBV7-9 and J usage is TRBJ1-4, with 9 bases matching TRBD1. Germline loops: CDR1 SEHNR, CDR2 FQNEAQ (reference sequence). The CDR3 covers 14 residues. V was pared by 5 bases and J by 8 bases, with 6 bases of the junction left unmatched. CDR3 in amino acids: CASSPTQGAEKLFF. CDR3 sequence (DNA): TGTGCCAGCAGCCCTACACAGGGGGCGGAAAAACTGTTTTTT.

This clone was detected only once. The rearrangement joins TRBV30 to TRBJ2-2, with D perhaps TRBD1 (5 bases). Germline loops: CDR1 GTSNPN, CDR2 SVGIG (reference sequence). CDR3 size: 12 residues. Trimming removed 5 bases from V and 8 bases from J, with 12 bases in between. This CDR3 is CAWFQGYGELFF. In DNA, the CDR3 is TGTGCCTGGTTCCAGGGATATGGGGAGCTGTTTTTT.

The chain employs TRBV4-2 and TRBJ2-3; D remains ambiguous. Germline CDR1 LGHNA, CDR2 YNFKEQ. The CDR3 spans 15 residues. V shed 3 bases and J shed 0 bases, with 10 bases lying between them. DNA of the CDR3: TGTGCCAGCAGCCAGGGTCTTACTAGCACAGATACGCAGTATTTT. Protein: CASSQGLTSTDTQYF.

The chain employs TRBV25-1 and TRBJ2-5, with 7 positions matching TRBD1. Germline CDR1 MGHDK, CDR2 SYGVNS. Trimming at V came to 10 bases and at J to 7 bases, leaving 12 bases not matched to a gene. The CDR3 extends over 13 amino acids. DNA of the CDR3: TGTGCCACCCGGGACAGACCCCGCGGGACCCAGTACTTC. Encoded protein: CATRDRPRGTQYF.

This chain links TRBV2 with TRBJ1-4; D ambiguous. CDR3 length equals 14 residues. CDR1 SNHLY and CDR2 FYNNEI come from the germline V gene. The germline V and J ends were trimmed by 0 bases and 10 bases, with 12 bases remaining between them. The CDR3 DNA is TGTGCCAGCAGTGAAGCAGGAAGCGTCGGAAAACTGTTTTTT. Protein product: CASSEAGSVGKLFF.

The CDR3 reads CASNPGQGYEQYF. The CDR3, as DNA: TGTGCCAGCAATCCGGGACAGGGATACGAGCAGTACTTC. The rearrangement links TRBV28 to TRBJ2-7, with 9 bases that match TRBD1. Germline V lookup: CDR1 MDHEN, CDR2 SYDVKM. CDR3 size: 13 residues. V trimming: 7 bases; J trimming: 4 bases; junction bases outside the gene matches: 5.

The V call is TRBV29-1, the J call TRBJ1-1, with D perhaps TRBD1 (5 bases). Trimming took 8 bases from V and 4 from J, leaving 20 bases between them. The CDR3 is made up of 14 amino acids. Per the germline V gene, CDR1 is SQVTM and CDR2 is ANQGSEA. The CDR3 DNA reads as TGCAGCCTGTCGCCCCCAGGGTACAGCACTGAAGCTTTCTTT. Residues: CSLSPPGYSTEAFF. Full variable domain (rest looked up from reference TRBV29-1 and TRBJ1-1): SAVISQKPSRDICQRGTSLTIQCQVDSQVTMMFWYRQQPGQSLTLIATANQGSEATYESGFVIDKFPISRPNLTFSTLTVSNMSPEDSSIYLCSLSPPGYSTEAFFGQGTRLTVV.

The CDR3 reads CASSGGLAVNTEAFF. In DNA, the CDR3 is TGTGCCAGCAGCGGTGGTCTGGCTGTGAACACTGAAGCTTTCTTT. This chain uses TRBV5-5 with TRBJ1-1; D not certain. Per the germline V gene, CDR1 is SGHKS and CDR2 is YYEKEE (reference sequence). CDR3 size: 15 residues. Deletions cut 4 bases from V and 0 bases from J, with 13 bases between.

The CDR3 loop reads CASSPPQGTKNIQYF. The DNA of the CDR3 is TGCGCCAGCAGCCCCCCGCAGGGGACCAAAAACATTCAGTACTTC. J is TRBJ2-4 and V is TRBV5-1, with D tentatively TRBD1 (6 bases). The CDR3 loop spans 15 amino acids. CDR1 and CDR2 from the germline V gene are SGHRS and YFSETQ. The germline V and J ends were trimmed by 4 bases and 2 bases, with 13 bases remaining between them.

DNA for the CDR3: TGTGCCAGCAGTGCGTGGCTAACTGAAGCTTTCTTT. This translates into CASSAWLTEAFF. This chain joins TRBV6-6 and TRBJ1-1; D is unclear. Germline V lookup: CDR1 MNHNY, CDR2 SVGAGI (reference sequence). The V end lost 5 bases, the J end lost 5 bases, and 9 bases lay between the germline ends. The CDR3 extends over 12 amino acids.

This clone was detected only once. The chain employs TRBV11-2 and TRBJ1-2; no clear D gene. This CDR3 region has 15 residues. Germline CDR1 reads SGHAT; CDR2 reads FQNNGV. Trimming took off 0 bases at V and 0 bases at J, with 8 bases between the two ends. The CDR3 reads CASSLEVSTNYGYTF. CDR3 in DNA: TGTGCCAGCAGCTTAGAAGTTTCGACTAACTATGGCTACACCTTC.

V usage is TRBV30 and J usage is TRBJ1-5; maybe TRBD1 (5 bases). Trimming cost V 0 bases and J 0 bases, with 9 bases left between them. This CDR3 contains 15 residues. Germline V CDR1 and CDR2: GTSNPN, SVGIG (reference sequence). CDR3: CAWSVLRGSNQPQHF. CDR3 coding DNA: TGTGCCTGGAGTGTACTAAGGGGTAGCAATCAGCCCCAGCATTTT.

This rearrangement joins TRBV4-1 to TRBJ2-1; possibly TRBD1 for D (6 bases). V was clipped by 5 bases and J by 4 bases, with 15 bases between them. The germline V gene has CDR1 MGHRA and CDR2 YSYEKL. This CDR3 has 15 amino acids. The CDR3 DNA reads TGCGCCAGCAGCACCCCGGGTAGGGGGTACAATGAGCAGTTCTTC. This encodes CASSTPGRGYNEQFF.

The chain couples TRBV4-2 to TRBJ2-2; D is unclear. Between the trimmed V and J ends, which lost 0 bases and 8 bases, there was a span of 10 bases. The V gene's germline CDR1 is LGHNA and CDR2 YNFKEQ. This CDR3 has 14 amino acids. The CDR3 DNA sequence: TGTGCCAGCAGCCAAGACGGCCAGCGAGGGGAGCTGTTTTTT. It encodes CASSQDGQRGELFF.

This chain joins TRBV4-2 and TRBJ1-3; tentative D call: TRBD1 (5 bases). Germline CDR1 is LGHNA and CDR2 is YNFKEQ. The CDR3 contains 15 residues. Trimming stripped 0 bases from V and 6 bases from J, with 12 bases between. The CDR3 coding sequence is TGTGCCAGCAGCCAAGACCAGGGAACTGCAAACACCATATATTTT. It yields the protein CASSQDQGTANTIYF.

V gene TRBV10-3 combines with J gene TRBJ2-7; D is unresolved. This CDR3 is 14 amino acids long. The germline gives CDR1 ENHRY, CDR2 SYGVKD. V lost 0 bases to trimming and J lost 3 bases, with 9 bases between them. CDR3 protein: CAISESGRNYEQYF. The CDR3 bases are TGTGCCATCAGTGAGTCTGGCAGGAACTACGAGCAGTACTTC.

The CDR3 DNA follows: TGCAGCGTTGGTCTGGCAGGGAGGGAGCAGTACTTC. Amino acids: CSVGLAGREQYF. The V and J genes are TRBV29-1 and TRBJ2-7, with a possible D match to TRBD2 (6 bases). CDR3 length: 12 residues. Per the germline V gene, CDR1 is SQVTM and CDR2 is ANQGSEA. V shed 4 bases and J shed 7 bases, with 14 bases lying between them.

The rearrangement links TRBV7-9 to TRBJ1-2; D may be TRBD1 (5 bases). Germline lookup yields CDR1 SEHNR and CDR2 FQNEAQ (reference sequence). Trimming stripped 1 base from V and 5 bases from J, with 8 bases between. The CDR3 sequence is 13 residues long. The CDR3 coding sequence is TGTGCCAGCAGCTTAGATTCAGGGTATGGCTACACCTTC. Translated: CASSLDSGYGYTF.

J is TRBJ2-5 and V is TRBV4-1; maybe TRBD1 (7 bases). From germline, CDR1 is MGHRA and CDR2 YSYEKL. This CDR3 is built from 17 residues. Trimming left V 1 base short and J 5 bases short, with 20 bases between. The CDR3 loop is CASSQAPRGGGKETQYF. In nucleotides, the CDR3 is TGCGCCAGCAGCCAAGCTCCCCGCGGAGGGGGCAAGGAGACCCAGTACTTC.

CDR3 in DNA: TGTGCCAGCAGGAGGGGTACGAACACTGAAGCTTTCTTT. Encoded protein: CASRRGTNTEAFF. The rearrangement links TRBV6-5 to TRBJ1-1, with D possibly matching TRBD1 (5 bases). The CDR3 is made up of 13 amino acids. Germline-derived CDR1 and CDR2 are MNHEY and SVGAGI. Trimming shortened V by 6 bases and J by 1 base, and 9 bases separated the two germline ends.

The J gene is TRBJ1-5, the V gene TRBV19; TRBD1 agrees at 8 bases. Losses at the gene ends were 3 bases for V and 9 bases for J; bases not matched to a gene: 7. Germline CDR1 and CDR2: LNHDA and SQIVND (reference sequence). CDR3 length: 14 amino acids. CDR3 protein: CASSIDRGMRPQHF. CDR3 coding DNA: TGTGCCAGTAGTATCGACAGGGGCATGCGGCCCCAGCATTTT.